The T cell receptor (beta chain) under discussion was sequenced for a study of shared clonotypes between healthy human individuals. Study-level background: Researchers assigned three CD4 naive, three CD4 memory, two CD8 naive and one CD8 memory plate to each donor.

Nashville, Tennessee was home to all donors, who were Caucasian adults. There are 15 residues in the CDR3. Trimming took off 1 base at V and 6 bases at J, with 16 bases between the two ends. CDR1 and CDR2 from the germline V gene are SNHLY and FYNNEI. The data were produced by immunoSEQ multiplex PCR, yet TCRdb's version contains in-frame clones alone and is incomplete. The sample carries 2 million to 2.5 million clones, 92% recorded once. The source material was naive CD4+ T cells from PBMCs. Sample subset: CD45RA+ positively selected. The source is a man aged 18-30 years in good health. Some clones in this sample may be carry-over from other donors' samples. The chain employs TRBV2 and TRBJ2-7, with TRBD2 as a possible D gene (6 bases). CDR3 region: CASSEGVGGSREQYF. The CDR3 coding sequence is TGTGCCAGCAGTGAAGGGGTTGGAGGGTCCCGCGAGCAGTACTTC.